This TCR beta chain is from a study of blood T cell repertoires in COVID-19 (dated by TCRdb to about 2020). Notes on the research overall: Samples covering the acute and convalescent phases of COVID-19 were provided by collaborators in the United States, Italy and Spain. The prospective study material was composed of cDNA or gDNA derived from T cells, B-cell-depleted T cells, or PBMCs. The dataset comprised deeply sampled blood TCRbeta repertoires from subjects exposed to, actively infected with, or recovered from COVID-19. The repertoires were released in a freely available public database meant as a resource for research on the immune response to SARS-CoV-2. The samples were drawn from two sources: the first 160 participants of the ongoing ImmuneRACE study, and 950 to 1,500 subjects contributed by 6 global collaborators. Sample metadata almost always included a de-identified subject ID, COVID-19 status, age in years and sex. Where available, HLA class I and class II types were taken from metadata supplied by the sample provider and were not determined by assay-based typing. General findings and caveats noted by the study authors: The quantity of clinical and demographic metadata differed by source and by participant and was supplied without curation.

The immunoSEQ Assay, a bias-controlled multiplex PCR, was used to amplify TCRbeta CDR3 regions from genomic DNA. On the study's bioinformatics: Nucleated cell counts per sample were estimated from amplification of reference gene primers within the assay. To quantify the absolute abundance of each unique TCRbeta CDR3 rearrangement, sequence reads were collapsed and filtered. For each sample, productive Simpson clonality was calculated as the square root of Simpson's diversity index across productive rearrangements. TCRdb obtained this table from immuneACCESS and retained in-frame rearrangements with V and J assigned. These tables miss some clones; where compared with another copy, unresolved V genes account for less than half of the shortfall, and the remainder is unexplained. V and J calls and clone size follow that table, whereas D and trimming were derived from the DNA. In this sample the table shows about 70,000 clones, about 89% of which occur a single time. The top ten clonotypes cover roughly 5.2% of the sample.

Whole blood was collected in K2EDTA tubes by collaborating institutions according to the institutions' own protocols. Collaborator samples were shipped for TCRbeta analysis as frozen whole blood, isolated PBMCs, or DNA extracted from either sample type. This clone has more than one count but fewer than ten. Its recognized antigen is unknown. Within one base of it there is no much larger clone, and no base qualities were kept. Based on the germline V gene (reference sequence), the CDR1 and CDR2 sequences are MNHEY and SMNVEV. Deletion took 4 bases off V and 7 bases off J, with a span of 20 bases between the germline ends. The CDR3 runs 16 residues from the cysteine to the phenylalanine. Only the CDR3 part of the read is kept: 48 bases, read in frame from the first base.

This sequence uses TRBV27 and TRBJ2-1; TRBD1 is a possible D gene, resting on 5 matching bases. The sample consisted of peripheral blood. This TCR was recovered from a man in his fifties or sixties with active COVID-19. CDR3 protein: CASSSNPRRALNEQFF. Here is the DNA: TGTGCCAGCAGTTCAAATCCCCGCAGGGCTTTGAATGAGCAGTTCTTC.